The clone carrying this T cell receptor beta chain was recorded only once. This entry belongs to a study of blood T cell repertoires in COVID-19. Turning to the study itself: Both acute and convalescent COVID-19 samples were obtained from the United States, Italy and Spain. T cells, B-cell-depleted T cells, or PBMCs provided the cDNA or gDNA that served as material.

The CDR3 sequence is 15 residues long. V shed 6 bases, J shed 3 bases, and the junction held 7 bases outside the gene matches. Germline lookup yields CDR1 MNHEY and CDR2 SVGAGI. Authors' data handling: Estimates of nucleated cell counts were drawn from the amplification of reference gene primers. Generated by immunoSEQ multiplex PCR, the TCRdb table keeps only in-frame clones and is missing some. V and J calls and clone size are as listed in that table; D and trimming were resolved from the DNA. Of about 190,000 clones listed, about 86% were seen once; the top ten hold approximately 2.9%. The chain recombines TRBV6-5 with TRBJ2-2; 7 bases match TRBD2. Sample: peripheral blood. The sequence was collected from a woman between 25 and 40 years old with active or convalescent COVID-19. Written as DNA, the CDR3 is TGTGCCAGCAGCCGGACTAGGTCAGACACCGGGGAGCTGTTTTTT. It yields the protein CASSRTRSDTGELFF.